The 21 T cell receptor beta chains given below trace back to one sample, sequenced in a study of early T cells in non-severe SARS-CoV-2 infection. TCRdb reprocessed the 5' RACE reads via MiXCR and lists one record per CDR3 protein. The table includes about 62,000 distinct CDR3 sequences, roughly a tenth detected once. The sequenced sample was whole blood. Every receptor here comes from an adult who was a healthcare worker with PCR-confirmed SARS-CoV-2 infection or an uninfected control (not recorded which).

This chain joins TRBV5-4 and TRBJ1-1; no firm D call. In germline, CDR1 is SGHNT, CDR2 YYREEE (reference sequence). Trimming cost V 6 bases and J 0 bases, with 15 bases left between them. The CDR3 has 15 amino acids. CDR3 sequence (DNA): TGTGCCAGCACCTCGCGGAAGCTAATGAACACTGAAGCTTTCTTT. Amino acids: CASTSRKLMNTEAFF.

This clonotype was detected only a few times. This sequence joins TRBV12-3 or TRBV12-4 and TRBJ2-1; the D is unclear. There are 12 residues in the CDR3. V lost 5 bases and J lost 7, with 9 bases in between. The CDR3 nucleotides read TGTGCCAGCAGTGCAGTATTAAATGAGCAGTTCTTC. Translation: CASSAVLNEQFF.

The V call is TRBV6-1, the J call TRBJ1-4, with unresolved D. Germline V CDR1 and CDR2: MNHNS, SASEGT. This CDR3 spans 15 amino acids. V gave up 4 bases and J gave up 0 bases, with 9 bases separating them. CDR3 nucleotides: TGTGCCAGCAGTGCTACATGGGCAACTAATGAAAAACTGTTTTTT. This translates into CASSATWATNEKLFF.

This clonotype was observed a handful of times. This chain connects TRBV3-1 to TRBJ2-4, with D hard to call. CDR1 and CDR2 (germline): LGHDT, YNNKEL (reference sequence). The CDR3 is 13 residues long. Trimming removed 3 bases at V and 0 bases at J, with 3 bases between. The CDR3 DNA follows: TGTGCCAGCAGCCACGGAGCCAAAAACATTCAGTACTTC. This sequence encodes CASSHGAKNIQYF.

This clonotype was seen a few times. This chain joins TRBV11-3 and TRBJ2-3; D is ambiguous. Germline loops: CDR1 SGHNT, CDR2 YENEEA. The CDR3 is made up of 13 amino acids. V shed 2 bases and J shed 8 bases, with 11 bases lying between them. The CDR3 region has the DNA TGTGCCAGCAGCTTAACCCTCACCTCTACGCAGTATTTT. This translates into CASSLTLTSTQYF.

V is TRBV2 and J is TRBJ2-5, with D possibly matching TRBD1 (6 bases). Trimming shortened V by 2 bases and J by 3 bases, and 13 bases separated the two germline ends. The CDR3 totals 15 residues. Germline values: CDR1 SNHLY, CDR2 FYNNEI. The CDR3 DNA reads as TGTGCCAGCAGTGAAAATCTTCCAGGGGAAGAGACCCAGTACTTC. This sequence encodes CASSENLPGEETQYF.

This clonotype showed up just a few times. The chain employs TRBV7-2 and TRBJ2-3, with D maybe TRBD1 (6 bases). Germline V gene data show CDR1 as SGHTA and CDR2 as FQGNSA. The CDR3 covers 15 residues. The V end lost 1 base, the J end lost 2 bases, and 10 bases lay between the germline ends. The CDR3 nucleotides read TGTGCCAGCAGCTTAGTGCAGGGGTCCACAGATACGCAGTATTTT. As protein: CASSLVQGSTDTQYF.

In its sample, this clonotype was seen a few times. This chain links TRBV19 with TRBJ2-2, with D possibly TRBD2 on 6 matching bases. The CDR3 consists of 16 residues. V dropped 4 bases and J dropped 0 bases, with 12 bases sitting between them. Germline CDR1 is LNHDA and CDR2 is SQIVND (reference sequence). The CDR3 protein is CASSTGWRANTGELFF. CDR3 nucleotides: TGTGCCAGTAGTACCGGGTGGAGGGCGAACACCGGGGAGCTGTTTTTT.

The chain couples TRBV20-1 to TRBJ2-3; D unclear. The V end lost 1 base, the J end lost 6 bases, and 17 bases lay between the germline ends. The CDR3 runs to 15 residues. Per germline, CDR1 DFQATT and CDR2 SNEGSKA (reference sequence). The CDR3 nucleotides are TGCAGTGCTAGAGGATCCGAGACAATAGAGGATACGCAGTATTTT. This codes for CSARGSETIEDTQYF.

This clonotype was counted at least ten times. V usage is TRBV29-1 and J usage is TRBJ1-2; D not resolved. This CDR3 has 13 amino acids. Per germline, CDR1 SQVTM and CDR2 ANQGSEA. V was pared by 2 bases and J by 8 bases, with 15 bases between. The CDR3 region is CSVELPPIGGYTF. For the CDR3, the DNA is TGCAGCGTTGAATTACCTCCAATCGGGGGCTACACCTTC.

The genes are TRBV19 and TRBJ1-4; the D gene is possibly TRBD1 (5 bases). Germline V lookup: CDR1 LNHDA, CDR2 SQIVND (reference sequence). Trimming shortened V by 6 bases and J by 8 bases, and 13 bases separated the two germline ends. The CDR3 is made up of 13 amino acids. The CDR3 nucleotides read TGTGCCAGTAGCCGGGACCTTCTGGAAAAACTGTTTTTT. Protein sequence: CASSRDLLEKLFF.

In its sample, this clonotype was seen many times. The J gene is TRBJ2-1, the V gene TRBV2, with 8 bases fitting TRBD1. This CDR3 has 15 amino acids. Germline CDR1 is SNHLY and CDR2 is FYNNEI. The junction had 9 bases not matched to a gene; V was cut back by 5 bases and J by 6 bases. For the CDR3, the DNA is TGTGCCAGCAGTCACGACGGACAGGGAAGCAATGAGCAGTTCTTC. The encoded protein is CASSHDGQGSNEQFF.

The J gene is TRBJ2-3, the V gene TRBV5-1; no reliable D call. The V and J ends lost 7 bases and 4 bases respectively, with 13 bases between them. The CDR3 consists of 13 residues. CDR1 and CDR2 (germline): SGHRS, YFSETQ. The CDR3 here is CASLLRPADTQYF. The CDR3 nucleotides read TGCGCCAGCTTACTACGGCCGGCAGATACGCAGTATTTT.

The chain has TRBV2 and TRBJ1-5; 8 bases match TRBD1. Trimming took 6 bases from V and 7 from J; bases not matched to a gene: 11. Germline lookup yields CDR1 SNHLY and CDR2 FYNNEI. The CDR3 contains 15 residues. The CDR3 DNA reads TGTGCCAGCAGGAAACAGGGGGGGACGGGGCAGCCCCAGCATTTT. As protein: CASRKQGGTGQPQHF.

This clonotype has just a few counts. The chain links TRBV7-9 to TRBJ1-2; D not certain. CDR3 length: 14 residues. Trimming took 6 bases from V and 2 from J, leaving 13 bases between them. The germline V gene encodes CDR1 SEHNR and CDR2 FQNEAQ (reference sequence). CDR3 sequence (DNA): TGTGCCAGCAGTTCCATAGGACCCAACTATGGCTACACCTTC. This sequence encodes CASSSIGPNYGYTF. Filled out from reference TRBV7-9 and TRBJ1-2, the complete variable domain reads DTGVSQNPRHKITKRGQNVTFRCDPISEHNRLYWYRQTLGQGPEFLTYFQNEAQLEKSRLLSDRFSAERPKGSFSTLEIQRTEQGDSAMYLCASSSIGPNYGYTFGSGTRLTVV.

This chain joins TRBV6-2 or TRBV6-3 and TRBJ1-2; TRBD1 is a possible D gene (6 bases). CDR1 is MNHEY, CDR2 SVGEGT, per germline. The V and J ends lost 3 bases and 4 bases respectively, with 9 bases between them. The CDR3 length is 13 residues. Here the CDR3 reads CASSYQGPYGYTF. DNA for the CDR3: TGTGCCAGCAGTTATCAGGGGCCCTATGGCTACACCTTC.

This clonotype was seen a handful of times. The chain carries TRBV7-8 and TRBJ2-7, with 8 bases fitting TRBD2. J lost 4 bases, V lost 1 base, and 6 bases had no gene match. Looked up from germline, CDR1 is SGHVS and CDR2 is FQNEAQ. The CDR3 spans 15 residues. The CDR3 coding sequence is TGTGCCAGCAGCTTAGGAGCGGGGGCAACTTACGAGCAGTACGTC. As protein: CASSLGAGATYEQYV.

The chain couples TRBV6-5 to TRBJ2-2; 7 bases map to TRBD1. This CDR3 contains 15 residues. Unmatched junction bases numbered 5, after V lost 6 bases and J lost 1 base. Germline assignment: CDR1 MNHEY and CDR2 SVGAGI. CDR3 DNA sequence: TGTGCCAGCAGAACCGGGACAGTGAACACCGGGGAGCTGTTTTTT. Its translation: CASRTGTVNTGELFF.

In its sample, this clonotype was seen many times. V gene TRBV28 combines with J gene TRBJ2-3; TRBD2 is a possible D gene (5 bases). The CDR3 sequence is 16 residues long. Germline V gives CDR1 MDHEN, CDR2 SYDVKM. Trimming removed 8 bases at V and 0 bases at J, with 18 bases between. CDR3 sequence reads: CASRSGGLSSTDTQYF. The CDR3 DNA follows: TGTGCCAGCCGATCGGGCGGGCTCTCAAGCACAGATACGCAGTATTTT.

The rearrangement uses TRBV6-6 and TRBJ2-1; D possibly corresponds to TRBD2 (6 bases). The CDR3 extends over 14 amino acids. V was pared by 3 bases and J by 5 bases, with 11 bases between. The germline gives CDR1 MNHNY, CDR2 SVGAGI (reference sequence). The CDR3 loop is CASSYRRDHNEQFF. CDR3 nucleotide sequence: TGTGCCAGCAGTTATCGGCGGGACCACAATGAGCAGTTCTTC.

The rearrangement uses TRBV3-1 and TRBJ1-5; D is undetermined. V gave up 1 base and J gave up 10 bases, with 14 bases separating them. CDR3 size: 14 residues. The germline V gene has CDR1 LGHDT and CDR2 YNNKEL (reference sequence). The CDR3 region has the DNA TGTGCCAGCAGCCAAGGCTTGGGGAAGCTACCCCAGCATTTT. The encoded protein is CASSQGLGKLPQHF.